Detailed here is one T cell receptor (beta chain). The CDR3 sequence is 18 residues long. The V end lost 2 bases, the J end lost 4 bases, and 24 bases lay between the germline ends. Germline CDR1 SEHNR, CDR2 FQNEAQ (reference sequence). Sequenced by immunoSEQ multiplex PCR; TCRdb stores in-frame clones only, minus some. The sample includes approximately 530,000 clones, about 96% of them seen just once. The healthy adult donors were HIV-negative and reported no recent acute infections or vaccinations. These data originate in a study of shared clonotypes between healthy human individuals. The sample was naive CD4+ T cells sorted from blood. Subset described: CD45RA+ positively selected. This TCR was recovered from a woman aged 30 to 39 in good health. The chain uses TRBV7-9 and TRBJ2-7, with D perhaps matching TRBD1 or TRBD2 (5 bases each). The CDR3 region is CASSLTLGQRGDAYEQYF. Written as DNA, the CDR3 is TGTGCCAGCAGCTTAACCCTCGGGCAGAGAGGGGATGCGTACGAGCAGTACTTC.